A selection of T cell receptor beta chains follows, all from one sample in a study of CD8 T cells in Susac syndrome. From the immunoSEQ multiplex PCR reads, TCRdb called clonotypes with MiXCR, one entry per CDR3 protein. In the table there are about 250,000 distinct CDR3 sequences, just over 90% of which are singletons. The material sequenced was CD4+ T cells from PBMCs. The receptor source for this set is a human donor with multiple sclerosis. Each CDR3 is given with its conserved first and last residue. D genes are given only for firm matches. Not all rows give a size; the values are once, few, many and, for expanded clones, a class.

CDR3	DNA	length	D	V	J	size
CASSLEEAYGYTF	TGTGCCAGCAGCTTGGAAGAGGCCTATGGCTACACCTTC	13	NA	TRBV5-4	TRBJ1-2	NA
CASSSLTGRDEQFF	TGTGCCAGCAGTTCCCTGACAGGGCGGGATGAGCAGTTCTTC	14	TRBD1	TRBV6-6	TRBJ2-1	NA
CASSVSWREAFF	TGTGCCAGCAGTGTTAGTTGGAGGGAAGCTTTCTTT	12	NA	TRBV6-1	TRBJ1-1	NA
CASRGTGGNEQFF	TGTGCCAGCAGAGGGACGGGAGGCAATGAGCAGTTCTTC	13	TRBD2	TRBV12-3/TRBV12-4	TRBJ2-1	NA
CASSFKEVGELFF	TGTGCCAGCAGCTTCAAGGAGGTGGGGGAGCTGTTTTTT	13	NA	TRBV7-7	TRBJ2-2	NA
CASSYDWQGSQPQHF	TGTGCCAGCAGTTATGATTGGCAGGGAAGTCAGCCCCAGCATTTT	15	NA	TRBV27	TRBJ1-5	NA
CASSLGSGGRETQYF	TGTGCCAGCAGTTTGGGTAGCGGGGGGCGAGAGACCCAGTACTTC	15	TRBD2	TRBV12-3/TRBV12-4	TRBJ2-5	NA
CASSRPIKTQYF	TGTGCCAGCAGTCGCCCGATCAAGACCCAGTACTTC	12	NA	TRBV21-1	TRBJ2-5	NA
CASSKRGTSTQDTQYF	TGTGCCAGCAGCAAACGCGGGACTAGCACTCAAGATACGCAGTATTTT	16	TRBD2	TRBV7-9	TRBJ2-3	NA
CASSIGRVNTEAFF	TGTGCCAGTAGTATTGGTAGGGTGAACACTGAAGCTTTCTTT	14	NA	TRBV19	TRBJ1-1	few